These 25 T cell receptor beta chains originate from one sample sequenced in a study of cytomegalovirus exposure and HLA in healthy donors. Profiling relied on immunoSEQ multiplex PCR, and the TCRdb table lists in-frame clones only, not all of them. In the table there are approximately 200,000 clones, 90% to 95% of which are singletons. Material for sequencing was PBMCs. These receptors were obtained from a woman aged 18-35 years in good health and CMV-seronegative.

The rearrangement links TRBV23-1 to TRBJ2-1; tentative D call: TRBD1 (6 bases). TRBV23-1 is given ORF status, its function remaining uncertain. The length of the CDR3 is 15 residues. Trimming stripped 6 bases from V and 4 bases from J, with 16 bases between. The CDR3 sequence: CASRTGHDLYNEQFF. CDR3 nucleotides: TGCGCCAGCAGAACGGGACATGACTTATACAATGAGCAGTTCTTC.

CDR3: CASSLTGTGYTF. The CDR3 DNA reads as TGTGCCAGCAGCCTAACAGGGACTGGCTACACCTTC. V is TRBV7-9 and J is TRBJ1-2; possible D gene TRBD1, 6 bases. From germline, CDR1 is SEHNR and CDR2 FQNEAQ (reference sequence). The CDR3 sequence is 12 residues long. V was cut by 5 bases and J by 7 bases, with 11 bases left in between.

V and J are TRBV4-1 and TRBJ1-5; 8 nucleotides match TRBD1. The J segment lost 1 base and the V segment lost 4 bases, leaving 12 bases of the junction unmatched. The CDR3 covers 18 residues. The germline V gene has CDR1 MGHRA and CDR2 YSYEKL. CDR3 sequence reads: CASSPESLDRVSNQPQHF. DNA for the CDR3: TGCGCCAGCAGCCCCGAATCTTTGGACAGGGTAAGCAATCAGCCCCAGCATTTT.

This chain connects TRBV5-4 to TRBJ1-5, with unresolved D. The CDR3 length is 14 residues. Germline V gene lookup returns CDR1 SGHNT and CDR2 YYREEE (reference sequence). The V end was cut by 3 bases, the J end by 4 bases, with 11 bases between. CDR3 sequence reads: CASSSQGRNQPQHF. The CDR3 bases are TGTGCCAGCAGCTCCCAAGGCAGGAATCAGCCCCAGCATTTT. The full variable domain, its missing parts supplied by reference TRBV5-4 and TRBJ1-5, is ETGVTQSPTHLIKTRGQQVTLRCSSQSGHNTVSWYQQALGQGPQFIFQYYREEENGRGNFPPRFSGLQFPNYSSELNVNALELDDSALYLCASSSQGRNQPQHFGDGTRLSIL.

A single count supports this clone. The CDR3 spells CASSEDPPYEKLFF. The CDR3 DNA sequence: TGTGCCAGCAGTGAAGATCCCCCTTATGAAAAACTGTTTTTT. The J gene is TRBJ1-4, the V gene TRBV6-1, with no clear D. The CDR3 runs to 14 residues. CDR1 MNHNS and CDR2 SASEGT come from the germline V gene. Deletions cut 1 base from V and 6 bases from J, with 9 bases between.

The V gene is TRBV25-1, the J gene TRBJ2-2; D call uncertain. The germline CDR1 and CDR2 sequences are MGHDK and SYGVNS. Deletions cut 4 bases from V and 7 bases from J, with 4 bases between. The CDR3 is made up of 11 amino acids. The CDR3 sequence is CASSASGELFF. The CDR3 DNA reads TGTGCCAGCAGTGCTAGCGGGGAGCTGTTTTTT.

The V gene is TRBV28, the J gene TRBJ1-5; D may be TRBD1 (5 bases). This CDR3 is built from 15 residues. Germline V gene data show CDR1 as MDHEN and CDR2 as SYDVKM. Between the trimmed V and J ends, which lost 7 bases and 3 bases, there was a span of 16 bases. The CDR3 sequence is CASTQGGSLNQPQHF. CDR3 nucleotides: TGTGCCAGCACCCAGGGAGGGAGTCTCAATCAGCCCCAGCATTTT.

The chain uses TRBV6-1 and TRBJ2-7; D is unresolved. Germline V CDR1 and CDR2: MNHNS, SASEGT. The V and J ends lost 7 bases and 2 bases respectively, with 15 bases between them. The CDR3 runs 14 residues. This CDR3 reads CASKFNPETYEQYF. As DNA, the CDR3 is TGTGCCAGCAAGTTCAACCCGGAGACCTACGAGCAGTACTTC.

The chain couples TRBV7-8 to TRBJ1-2; 8 positions agree with TRBD1. With 1 base clipped from V and 8 bases from J, the junction kept 9 bases outside the gene matches. The CDR3 sequence is 15 residues long. Germline V gene data show CDR1 as SGHVS and CDR2 as FQNEAQ. This chain's CDR3 is CASSLVRTGRAGYTF. Here the CDR3 DNA reads TGTGCCAGCAGCTTAGTGAGGACAGGGAGGGCCGGCTACACCTTC.

The J gene is TRBJ2-2, the V gene TRBV5-6; TRBD1 agrees at 9 bases. Germline values: CDR1 SGHDT, CDR2 YYEEEE. The CDR3 extends over 17 amino acids. The V and J ends lost 4 bases and 4 bases, in that order; junction bases with no gene match: 11. CDR3 protein: CASSGTGQGSTTGELFF. In DNA, the CDR3 is TGTGCCAGCAGCGGGACGGGACAGGGATCTACCACCGGGGAGCTGTTTTTT.

The chain combines TRBV30 with TRBJ1-5; 8 bases match TRBD1. Trimming removed 5 bases from V and 6 bases from J; junction bases left unmatched: 12. Germline CDR1 reads GTSNPN; CDR2 reads SVGIG (reference sequence). The CDR3 runs 15 residues. CDR3 coding DNA: TGTGCCTGGGGACAGGGTATAGCTCCGAGTCAGCCCCAGCATTTT. As protein: CAWGQGIAPSQPQHF.

This chain connects TRBV14 to TRBJ2-3, with unresolved D. The CDR3 is 15 amino acids. The germline V and J ends were trimmed by 2 bases and 2 bases, with 11 bases remaining between them. Germline V gives CDR1 SGHDN, CDR2 FVKESK. The CDR3 sequence: CASSQLAGSTDTQYF. CDR3 nucleotides: TGTGCCAGCAGCCAATTGGCCGGGTCCACAGATACGCAGTATTTT.

This clone is a singleton in its sample. V gene TRBV2 combines with J gene TRBJ1-1; D is unclear. The CDR3 sequence is 13 residues long. CDR1 and CDR2 (germline): SNHLY, FYNNEI. Trimming removed 4 bases from V and 5 bases from J, with 11 bases in between. Here the CDR3 reads CASSGGQKTEAFF. The CDR3 DNA reads TGTGCCAGCAGTGGAGGTCAAAAGACTGAAGCTTTCTTT.

This clone was counted a few times. The V call is TRBV18, the J call TRBJ2-7; TRBD1 agrees at 7 bases. In germline, CDR1 is KGHSH, CDR2 LQKENI. The CDR3 runs to 13 residues. V trimming: 10 bases; J trimming: 7 bases; junction bases outside the gene matches: 13. This chain's CDR3 is CATLRDRVGEQYF. Written as DNA, the CDR3 is TGTGCCACCCTACGCGACAGGGTCGGGGAGCAGTACTTC.

The chain combines TRBV30 with TRBJ2-5; 7 bases match TRBD2. Germline CDR1 reads GTSNPN; CDR2 reads SVGIG (reference sequence). The CDR3 consists of 14 residues. J gave up 2 bases and V 4 bases, and 7 bases lay outside the gene matches. Here the CDR3 DNA reads TGTGCCTGGAACTGGGGGGGAAGGCAAGAGACCCAGTACTTC. Protein product: CAWNWGGRQETQYF.

The CDR3 DNA sequence: TGTGCCAGCAGTACGCCTCCGGGACACCCTAATGAAAAACTGTTTTTT. It is translated as CASSTPPGHPNEKLFF. The chain recombines TRBV27 with TRBJ1-4; D is possibly TRBD1 (6 bases). In germline, CDR1 is MNHEY, CDR2 SMNVEV (reference sequence). The ends were cut back, 5 bases at V and 3 bases at J, with 16 bases in the middle. This CDR3 comprises 16 residues.

The chain combines TRBV19 with TRBJ1-1, with D unclear. Germline CDR1 LNHDA, CDR2 SQIVND (reference sequence). The CDR3 consists of 14 residues. V was clipped by 3 bases and J by 1 base, with 9 bases between them. The CDR3: CASSILLANTEAFF. The CDR3 DNA reads TGTGCCAGTAGTATTCTGCTGGCGAACACTGAAGCTTTCTTT.

Here the CDR3 reads CASSLIDAGGTDTQYF. CDR3 nucleotides: TGCGCCAGCAGCTTGATTGATGCGGGGGGCACAGATACGCAGTATTTT. The chain carries TRBV5-1 and TRBJ2-3, with 7 bases identical to TRBD2. CDR1 SGHRS and CDR2 YFSETQ come from the germline V gene. The trim removed 1 base at V and 1 base at J, leaving 6 bases unmatched. There are 16 residues in the CDR3.

This clone appeared once. This chain uses TRBV2 with TRBJ1-4, with TRBD1 as a possible D gene (6 bases). The CDR3 has 15 residues. V was trimmed by 7 bases and J by 5 bases, leaving 17 bases between them. CDR1 SNHLY and CDR2 FYNNEI come from the germline V gene. The CDR3 sequence: CASTPGGAVNEKLFF. DNA of the CDR3: TGTGCCAGCACCCCGGGGGGGGCCGTGAATGAAAAACTGTTTTTT.

The CDR3 DNA sequence: TGTGCCAGCAGCCCCCGGGGTGACACTGAAGCTTTCTTT. Its protein product is CASSPRGDTEAFF. This chain connects TRBV7-8 to TRBJ1-1, with D hard to call. The CDR3 extends over 13 amino acids. With 5 bases removed from V and 3 bases from J, the gap between germline ends came to 10 bases. The germline CDR1 and CDR2 sequences are SGHVS and FQNEAQ.

V is TRBV25-1 and J is TRBJ1-2; the match to TRBD1 covers 9 bases. This CDR3 spans 16 amino acids. Germline V gene data show CDR1 as MGHDK and CDR2 as SYGVNS. V dropped 3 bases and J dropped 4; count of bases not matched to a gene: 9. The CDR3 region is CASSDRQGQGPYGYTF. In DNA form, the CDR3 reads TGTGCCAGCAGTGACAGGCAGGGACAGGGTCCCTATGGCTACACCTTC.

J is TRBJ2-7 and V is TRBV5-6; D is possibly TRBD1 (5 bases). From germline, CDR1 is SGHDT and CDR2 YYEEEE. This CDR3 has 13 amino acids. Trimming pared 4 bases from V and 0 bases from J, leaving 8 bases between. CDR3 loop: CASSGANSYEQYF. For the CDR3, the DNA is TGTGCCAGCAGCGGGGCGAACTCCTACGAGCAGTACTTC. Full variable domain (missing parts from reference TRBV5-6 and TRBJ2-7): DAGVTQSPTHLIKTRGQQVTLRCSPKSGHDTVSWYQQALGQGPQFIFQYYEEEERQRGNFPDRFSGHQFPNYSSELNVNALLLGDSALYLCASSGANSYEQYFGPGTRLTVT.

The gene calls are TRBV10-3 and TRBJ1-1; D not resolved. The CDR3 runs 14 residues. Germline-derived CDR1 and CDR2 are ENHRY and SYGVKD. V lost 3 bases and J lost 1, with 9 bases in between. The CDR3 region is CAISESSGNTEAFF. The CDR3 region has the DNA TGTGCCATCAGTGAAAGTAGCGGGAACACTGAAGCTTTCTTT.

V usage is TRBV5-1 and J usage is TRBJ2-3, with TRBD1 matching 9 bases. CDR3 length: 15 amino acids. J lost 6 bases, V lost 4 bases, and 9 bases had no gene match. Germline values: CDR1 SGHRS, CDR2 YFSETQ. In nucleotides, the CDR3 is TGCGCCAGCAGCGTCGGAAACAGGGGGCTTGATACGCAGTATTTT. It codes for CASSVGNRGLDTQYF.

The rearrangement links TRBV6-1 to TRBJ2-7; 9 positions agree with TRBD2. The length of the CDR3 is 14 residues. Germline-derived CDR1 and CDR2 are MNHNS and SASEGT. The V gene end was trimmed by 0 bases and the J gene end by 3 bases; junction bases not matched to a gene: 0. The CDR3 here is CASSEARGGYEQYF. The CDR3 DNA follows: TGTGCCAGCAGTGAAGCGCGGGGGGGCTACGAGCAGTACTTC.